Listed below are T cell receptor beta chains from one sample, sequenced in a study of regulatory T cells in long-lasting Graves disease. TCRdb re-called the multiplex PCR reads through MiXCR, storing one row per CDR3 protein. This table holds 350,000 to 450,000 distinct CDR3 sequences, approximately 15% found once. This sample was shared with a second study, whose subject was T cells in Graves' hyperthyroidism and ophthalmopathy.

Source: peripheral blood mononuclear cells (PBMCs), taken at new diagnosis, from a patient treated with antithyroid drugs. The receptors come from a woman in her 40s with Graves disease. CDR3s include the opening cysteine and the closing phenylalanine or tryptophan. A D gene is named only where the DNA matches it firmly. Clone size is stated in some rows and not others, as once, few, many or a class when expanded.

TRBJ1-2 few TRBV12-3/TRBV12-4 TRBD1 CASNLGTVNYGYTF TGTGCCAGCAACTTAGGGACAGTTAACTATGGCTACACCTTC
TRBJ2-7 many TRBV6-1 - CASSPSGQGTYEQYF TGTGCCAGCAGCCCGAGCGGTCAGGGCACTTACGAGCAGTACTTC
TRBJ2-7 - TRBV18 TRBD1 CASSPHGLGQGGEQYF TGTGCCAGCTCACCTCACGGGCTGGGACAGGGGGGCGAGCAGTACTTC
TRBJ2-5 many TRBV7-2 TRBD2 CASSPWSSGRETQYF TGTGCCAGCAGCCCTTGGTCTAGCGGGAGAGAGACCCAGTACTTC
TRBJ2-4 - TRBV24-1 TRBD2 CATSGGGGNIQYF TGTGCCACCAGTGGAGGCGGGGGGAACATTCAGTACTTC
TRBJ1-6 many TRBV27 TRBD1 CASSGQGPRNSPLHF TGTGCCAGCAGTGGACAGGGGCCAAGAAATTCACCCCTCCACTTT
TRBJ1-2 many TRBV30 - CAWGTGLGYGYTF TGTGCCTGGGGTACAGGGCTGGGCTATGGCTACACCTTC
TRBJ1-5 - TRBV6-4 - CASSEGPGTQPQHF TGTGCCAGCAGTGAGGGTCCAGGGACCCAGCCCCAGCATTTT
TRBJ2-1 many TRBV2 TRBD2 CASSSGGGGSYNEQFF TGTGCCAGCAGCTCTGGGGGGGGGGGGTCCTACAATGAGCAGTTCTTC
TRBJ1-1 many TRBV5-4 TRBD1 CASSLQGAYAEAFF TGTGCCAGCAGCTTACAGGGGGCCTACGCTGAAGCTTTCTTT
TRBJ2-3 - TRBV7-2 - CASSLEQRSAFTQYF TGTGCCAGCAGCTTAGAACAGCGGTCGGCGTTTACGCAGTATTTT
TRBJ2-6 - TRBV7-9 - CASSRDGPSGANVLTF TGTGCCAGCAGCCGGGACGGCCCCTCTGGGGCCAACGTCCTGACTTTC
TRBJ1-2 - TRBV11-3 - CAGSLASDPYGYTF TGTGCCGGCAGCTTAGCTTCAGATCCCTATGGCTACACCTTC
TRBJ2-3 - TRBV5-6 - CASSPAGPDTQYF TGTGCCAGCAGCCCCGCGGGGCCAGATACGCAGTATTTT
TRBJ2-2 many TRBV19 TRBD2 CASSFKLAVNTGELFF TGTGCCAGTAGCTTTAAACTAGCGGTTAACACCGGGGAGCTGTTTTTT
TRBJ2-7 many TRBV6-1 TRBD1 CASIRTGFHEQYF TGTGCCAGCATAAGGACAGGGTTCCACGAGCAGTACTTC
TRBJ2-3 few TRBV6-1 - CASSESASTDTQYF TGTGCCAGCAGTGAATCCGCTAGCACAGATACGCAGTATTTT
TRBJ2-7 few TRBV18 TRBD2 CASSGLAEAYEQYF TGTGCCAGCTCAGGACTAGCGGAGGCCTACGAGCAGTACTTC
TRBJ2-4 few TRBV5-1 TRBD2 CASSLESGTIGIIQYF TGCGCCAGCAGCTTGGAAAGCGGGACTATTGGGATAATTCAGTACTTC
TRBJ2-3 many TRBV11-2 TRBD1 CASSFEGRGHLDTQYF TGTGCCAGCAGCTTCGAGGGCAGGGGGCATTTGGATACGCAGTATTTT
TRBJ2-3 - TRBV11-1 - CASSLVRGTDTQFF TGTGCCAGCAGCTTAGTTCGAGGCACAGATACTCAGTTTTTT
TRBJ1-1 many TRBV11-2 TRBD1 CASSLASWTGNTEAFF TGTGCCAGCAGCTTAGCTTCTTGGACAGGGAACACTGAAGCTTTCTTT
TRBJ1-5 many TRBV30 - CAWSRGSNQPQHF TGTGCCTGGAGCCGGGGGAGCAATCAGCCCCAGCATTTT
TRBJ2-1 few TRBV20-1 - CSAREGDSYNEQFF TGCAGTGCTAGAGAGGGGGACTCCTACAATGAGCAGTTCTTC